Listed here is a single TCR beta chain. Its antigen remains unidentified. Base qualities are missing; no much larger clone stands one base away. The sample belongs to a study of control samples from healthy donors and cancer patients (dated by TCRdb to about 2020). Libraries were prepared through the immunoSEQ multiplex PCR assay. TCRdb obtained this table from immuneACCESS and retained in-frame rearrangements with V and J assigned. These tables miss some clones; where compared with another copy, unresolved V genes account for less than half of the shortfall, and the remainder is unexplained. This sample is represented by about 120,000 clones; around 92% of them were singletons. Approximately 0.58% of the sample goes to the ten largest clones. From a lookup of the germline V gene (reference sequence), CDR1 and CDR2 are SEHNR and FQNEAQ. At the junction V is shortened by 0 bases and J by 6 bases, with 9 bases in between. Spanning cysteine to phenylalanine, the CDR3 consists of 13 amino acids. The DNA shown is the 39-base CDR3, in frame from base 1.

The clonotype originates from a man older than 75 with head and neck cancer. Sequencing input: PBMCs. The rearrangement joined TRBV7-9 to TRBJ2-7, with the D gene too uncertain to name. The DNA is as follows: TGTGCCAGCAGCTTAGCACAGCCCGGCGAGCAGTACTTC. Its protein reads: CASSLAQPGEQYF.